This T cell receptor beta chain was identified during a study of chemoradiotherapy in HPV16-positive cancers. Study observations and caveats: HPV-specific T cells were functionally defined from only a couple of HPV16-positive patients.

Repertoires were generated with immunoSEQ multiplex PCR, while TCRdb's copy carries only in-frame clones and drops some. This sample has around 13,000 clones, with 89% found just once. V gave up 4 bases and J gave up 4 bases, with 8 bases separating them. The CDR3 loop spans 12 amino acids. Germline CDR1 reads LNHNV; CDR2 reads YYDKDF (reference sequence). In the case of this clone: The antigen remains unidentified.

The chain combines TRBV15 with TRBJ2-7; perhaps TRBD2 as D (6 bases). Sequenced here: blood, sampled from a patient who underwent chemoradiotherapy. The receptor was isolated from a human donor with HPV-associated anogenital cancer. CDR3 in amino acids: CATSMGLYEQYF. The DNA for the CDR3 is TGTGCCACCAGCATGGGACTGTACGAGCAGTACTTC.